This T cell receptor (beta chain) was retrieved from a study of blood T cell repertoires in COVID-19. Study at large: Sources were T cells, B-cell-depleted T cells, or PBMCs; the material itself was cDNA or gDNA.

Germline V gene sequence: CDR1 MNHNS, CDR2 SASEGT. The CDR3 contains 18 residues. Trimming removed 1 base from V and 2 bases from J; junction bases left unmatched: 8. In the original analysis: Researchers report that nucleated cell counts were estimated from reference gene primer amplification. TCRdb's table, derived via immunoSEQ multiplex PCR, lists solely in-frame clones and lacks some. The V and J calls and clone size were taken over from that table, and D and trimming were inferred from the DNA. The table shows some 190,000 clones, with roughly 79% occurring only once. The TCR sequence derives from a woman aged 40 to 50 with COVID-19, enrolled during active disease. What was sequenced was peripheral blood. The chain combines TRBV6-1 with TRBJ2-1, with 10 bases matching TRBD2. CDR3 nucleotides: TGTGCCAGCAGTGAAGGTAGGGGAGCGGGAGGGGCCTACAATGAGCAGTTCTTC. Protein product: CASSEGRGAGGAYNEQFF.